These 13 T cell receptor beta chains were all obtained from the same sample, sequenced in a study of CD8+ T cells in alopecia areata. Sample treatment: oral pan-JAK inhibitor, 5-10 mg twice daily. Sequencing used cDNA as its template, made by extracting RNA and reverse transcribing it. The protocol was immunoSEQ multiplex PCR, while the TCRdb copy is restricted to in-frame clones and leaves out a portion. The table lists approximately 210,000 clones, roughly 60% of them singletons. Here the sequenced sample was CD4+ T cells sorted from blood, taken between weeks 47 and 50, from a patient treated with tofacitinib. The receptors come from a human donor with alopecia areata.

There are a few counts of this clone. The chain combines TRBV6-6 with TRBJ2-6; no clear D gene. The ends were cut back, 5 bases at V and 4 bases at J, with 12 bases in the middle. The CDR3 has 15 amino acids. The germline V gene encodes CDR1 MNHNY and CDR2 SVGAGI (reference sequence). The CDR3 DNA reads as TGTGCCAGCAGTCTTATCGGCTCAGGGGCCAACGTCCTGACTTTC. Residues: CASSLIGSGANVLTF.

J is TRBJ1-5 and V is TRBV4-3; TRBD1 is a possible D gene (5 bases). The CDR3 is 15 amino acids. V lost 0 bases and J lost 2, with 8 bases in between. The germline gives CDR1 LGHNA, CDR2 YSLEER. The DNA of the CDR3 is TGCGCCAGCAGCCAAGAACCCAGGGGCAATCAGCCCCAGCATTTT. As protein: CASSQEPRGNQPQHF.

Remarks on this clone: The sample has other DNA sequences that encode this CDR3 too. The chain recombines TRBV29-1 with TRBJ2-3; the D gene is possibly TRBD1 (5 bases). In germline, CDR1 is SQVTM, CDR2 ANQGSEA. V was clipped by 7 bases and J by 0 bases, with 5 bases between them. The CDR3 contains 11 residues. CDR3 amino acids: CSAGSTDTQYF. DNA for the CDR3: TGCAGCGCAGGGAGCACAGATACGCAGTATTTT.

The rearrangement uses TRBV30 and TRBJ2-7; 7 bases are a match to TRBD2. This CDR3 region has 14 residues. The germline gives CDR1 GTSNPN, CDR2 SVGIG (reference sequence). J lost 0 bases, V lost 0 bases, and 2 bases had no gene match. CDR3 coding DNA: TGTGCCTGGAGTGTGGGGGGGAGCTCCTACGAGCAGTACTTC. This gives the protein CAWSVGGSSYEQYF.

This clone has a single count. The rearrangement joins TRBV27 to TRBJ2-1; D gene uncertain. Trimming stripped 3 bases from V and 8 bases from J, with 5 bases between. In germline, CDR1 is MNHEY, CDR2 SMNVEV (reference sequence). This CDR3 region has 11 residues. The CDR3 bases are TGTGCCAGCAGTTTTAGGCATGAGCAGTTCTTC. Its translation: CASSFRHEQFF.

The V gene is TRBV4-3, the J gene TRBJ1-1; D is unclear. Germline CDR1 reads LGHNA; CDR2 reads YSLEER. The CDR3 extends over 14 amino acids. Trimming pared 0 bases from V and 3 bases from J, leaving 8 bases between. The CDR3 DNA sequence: TGCGCCAGCAGCCAAGATCCGCGGGACACTGAAGCTTTCTTT. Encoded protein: CASSQDPRDTEAFF.

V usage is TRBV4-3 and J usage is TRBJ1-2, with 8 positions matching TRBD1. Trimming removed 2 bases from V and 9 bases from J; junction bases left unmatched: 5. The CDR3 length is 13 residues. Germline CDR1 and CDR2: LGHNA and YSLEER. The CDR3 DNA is TGCGCCAGCAGCCAACAGGGGGCCCGTAGCTACACCTTC. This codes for CASSQQGARSYTF.

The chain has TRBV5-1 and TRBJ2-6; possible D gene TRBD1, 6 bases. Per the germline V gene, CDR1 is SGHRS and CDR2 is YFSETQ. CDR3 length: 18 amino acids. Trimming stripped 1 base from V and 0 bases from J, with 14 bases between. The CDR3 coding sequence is TGCGCCAGCAGCTTGCTCGACAGGCGTAACTCTGGGGCCAACGTCCTGACTTTC. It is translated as CASSLLDRRNSGANVLTF.

CDR3 residues: CATSPRQGDYGYTF. The CDR3 nucleotides read TGTGCCACCAGCCCCCGACAGGGGGACTATGGCTACACCTTC. This chain connects TRBV15 to TRBJ1-2; 9 bases align to TRBD1. V lost 5 bases, J lost 3 bases, and 4 bases stayed unmatched. CDR3 size: 14 residues. Germline lookup yields CDR1 LNHNV and CDR2 YYDKDF (reference sequence).

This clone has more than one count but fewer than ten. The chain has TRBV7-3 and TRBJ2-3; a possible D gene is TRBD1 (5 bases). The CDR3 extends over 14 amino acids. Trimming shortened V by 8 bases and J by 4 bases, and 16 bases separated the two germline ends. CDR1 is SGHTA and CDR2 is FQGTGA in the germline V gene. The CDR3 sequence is CASAQNKGADTQYF. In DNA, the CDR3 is TGTGCCAGCGCCCAAAATAAAGGGGCAGATACGCAGTATTTT.

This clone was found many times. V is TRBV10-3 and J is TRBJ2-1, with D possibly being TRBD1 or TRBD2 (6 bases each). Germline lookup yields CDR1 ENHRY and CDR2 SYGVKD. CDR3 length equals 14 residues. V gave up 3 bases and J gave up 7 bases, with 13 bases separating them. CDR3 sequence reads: CAISEGGMGNEQFF. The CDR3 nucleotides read TGTGCCATCAGTGAAGGGGGGATGGGAAATGAGCAGTTCTTC.

The CDR3 DNA follows: TGTGCCTGGAGTGCTGTCGGGACAGCCCAAGAGACCCAGTACTTC. Its translation is CAWSAVGTAQETQYF. This chain links TRBV30 with TRBJ2-5, with TRBD1 matching 7 bases. Germline values: CDR1 GTSNPN, CDR2 SVGIG (reference sequence). The CDR3 has 15 residues. V lost 1 base to trimming and J lost 1 base; unmatched junction nucleotides: 6.

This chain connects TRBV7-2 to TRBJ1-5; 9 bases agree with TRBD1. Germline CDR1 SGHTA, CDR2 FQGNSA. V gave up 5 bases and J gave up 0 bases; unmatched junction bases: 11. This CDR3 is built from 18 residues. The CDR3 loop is CASSPGTGLGYSNQPQHF. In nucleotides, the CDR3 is TGTGCCAGCAGCCCAGGGACAGGGCTAGGGTATAGCAATCAGCCCCAGCATTTT. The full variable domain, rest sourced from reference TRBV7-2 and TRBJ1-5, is GAGVSQSPSNKVTEKGKDVELRCDPISGHTALYWYRQSLGQGLEFLIYFQGNSAPDKSGLPSDRFSAERTGGSVSTLTIQRTQQEDSAVYLCASSPGTGLGYSNQPQHFGDGTRLSIL.